Each of the 9 T cell receptor beta chains below was sequenced from the same sample in a study of radiotherapy plus CTLA-4 blockade in lung cancer. This table comes from immunoSEQ multiplex PCR, and its TCRdb copy is limited to in-frame clones, with some not included. The sample lists approximately 94,000 clones, roughly four fifths occurring once. Sequencing used peripheral blood, obtained from a patient treated with radiotherapy plus ipilimumab. The receptors come from a human donor with non-small cell lung cancer that progressed on radiotherapy plus ipilimumab.

The J gene is TRBJ1-1, the V gene TRBV5-1; D is ambiguous. The V gene's germline CDR1 is SGHRS and CDR2 YFSETQ. V lost 0 bases and J lost 2, with 8 bases in between. This CDR3 is 14 amino acids long. CDR3 coding DNA: TGCGCCAGCAGCTTGGTGGGCAGAAACACTGAAGCTTTCTTT. Protein sequence: CASSLVGRNTEAFF.

The rearrangement uses TRBV14 and TRBJ2-3; no firm D call. The V end was cut by 5 bases, the J end by 6 bases, with 12 bases between. The CDR3 has 13 amino acids. CDR1 SGHDN and CDR2 FVKESK come from the germline V gene. DNA for the CDR3: TGTGCCAGCAGCAAGACCTTAGGGGATACGCAGTATTTT. Encoded protein: CASSKTLGDTQYF.

For the CDR3, the DNA is TGTGCCAGCAGTCCCGGGACAGCTTCCCTCAATGAGCAGTTCTTC. Its translation is CASSPGTASLNEQFF. The chain couples TRBV27 to TRBJ2-1; the match to TRBD1 covers 7 bases. CDR3 length: 15 amino acids. J gave up 6 bases and V 5 bases, and 10 bases lay outside the gene matches. Germline CDR1 reads MNHEY; CDR2 reads SMNVEV (reference sequence).

The table lists this clone with a few counts. V and J are TRBV10-1 and TRBJ2-3; the D is unclear. Trimming removed 6 bases from V and 2 bases from J, with 6 bases in between. Germline CDR1 is WNHNN and CDR2 is SYGVQD (reference sequence). This CDR3 region has 12 residues. The CDR3 nucleotides read TGCGCCAGCAGCAGGAACACAGATACGCAGTATTTT. Protein sequence: CASSRNTDTQYF.

V and J are TRBV11-2 and TRBJ2-7, with TRBD1 matching over 9 bases. The CDR3 sequence is 13 residues long. V lost 4 bases and J lost 9; bases outside the gene matches: 7. CDR1 is SGHAT and CDR2 is FQNNGV in the germline V gene. CDR3 region: CASSSTSTGGQYV. CDR3 coding DNA: TGTGCCAGCAGCTCCACCTCGACAGGGGGGCAGTACGTC.

The chain recombines TRBV6-1 with TRBJ2-1; TRBD2 matches at 9 bases. V was clipped by 8 bases and J by 7 bases; unmatched bases: 6. The germline gives CDR1 MNHNS, CDR2 SASEGT. The CDR3 runs to 13 residues. CDR3 DNA sequence: TGTGCCAGCGGGCGTAGCGGGGGAAATGAGCAGTTCTTC. Its translation is CASGRSGGNEQFF.

The rearrangement links TRBV6-1 to TRBJ2-7, with TRBD2 identical over 11 bases. The length of the CDR3 is 15 residues. From germline, CDR1 is MNHNS and CDR2 SASEGT. With 7 bases clipped from V and 5 bases from J, the junction kept 10 bases outside the gene matches. The CDR3 sequence is CASNRALAGVDEQYF. CDR3 nucleotides: TGTGCCAGCAACCGGGCACTAGCGGGAGTAGACGAGCAGTACTTC.

The rearrangement joins TRBV28 to TRBJ1-2; TRBD1 is a possible D gene (5 bases). Germline V gene sequence: CDR1 MDHEN, CDR2 SYDVKM. The CDR3 totals 14 residues. V was pared by 6 bases and J by 2 bases, with 13 bases between. For the CDR3, the DNA is TGTGCCAGCAGCGCCGGGACGTTAAACTATGGCTACACCTTC. Amino acids: CASSAGTLNYGYTF.

This chain links TRBV10-3 with TRBJ1-2, with a tentative D call TRBD1 (6 bases). Germline V lookup: CDR1 ENHRY, CDR2 SYGVKD. The CDR3 length is 13 residues. Trimming left V 10 bases short and J 1 base short, with 13 bases between. The CDR3 coding sequence is TGTGCCAGTAGCGGACAGCGTAACTATGGCTACACCTTC. Protein sequence: CASSGQRNYGYTF.